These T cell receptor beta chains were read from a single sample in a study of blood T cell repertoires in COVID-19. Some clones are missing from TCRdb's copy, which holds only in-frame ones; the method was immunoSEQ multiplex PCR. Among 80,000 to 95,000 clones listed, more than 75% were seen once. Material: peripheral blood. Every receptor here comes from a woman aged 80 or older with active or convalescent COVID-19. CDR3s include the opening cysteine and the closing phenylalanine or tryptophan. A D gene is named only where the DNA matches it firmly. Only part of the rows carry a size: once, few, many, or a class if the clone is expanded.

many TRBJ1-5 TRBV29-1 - CSASPFGGTVSQPQHF TGCAGCGCCAGCCCGTTCGGAGGGACTGTGAGTCAGCCCCAGCATTTT
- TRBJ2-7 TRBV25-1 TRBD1 CASRFRDRGHWHEQYF TGTGCCAGCAGATTCCGCGACAGGGGGCATTGGCACGAGCAGTACTTC
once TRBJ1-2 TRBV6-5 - CASTRTGLDGYTF TGTGCCAGCACCCGTACAGGGTTGGATGGCTACACCTTC
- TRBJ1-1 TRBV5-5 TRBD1 CASSLVGQGAGIAEAFF TGTGCCAGCAGCTTGGTGGGACAGGGGGCCGGGATCGCTGAAGCTTTCTTT
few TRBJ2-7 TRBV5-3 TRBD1 CARSPGTGREQYF TGTGCCAGAAGCCCCGGGACAGGGCGCGAGCAGTACTTC
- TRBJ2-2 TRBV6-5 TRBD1 CASSYSKGGYTGELFF TGTGCCAGCAGTTACTCGAAAGGGGGCTACACCGGGGAGCTGTTTTTT
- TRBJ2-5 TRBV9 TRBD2 CASSLGLAGETQYF TGTGCCAGCAGCTTGGGACTAGCGGGGGAGACCCAGTACTTC
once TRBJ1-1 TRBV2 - CASSAGLRAGHTEAFF TGTGCCAGCAGCGCGGGACTCAGGGCAGGGCACACTGAAGCTTTCTTT
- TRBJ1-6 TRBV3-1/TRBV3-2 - CASSQVISQRGSSYNSPLHF TGTGCCAGCAGCCAAGTCATTTCCCAGAGGGGGAGCTCCTATAATTCACCCCTCCACTTT
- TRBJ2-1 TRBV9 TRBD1 CASSADRDRMYNEQFF TGTGCCAGCAGCGCCGACCGGGACAGGATGTACAATGAGCAGTTCTTC
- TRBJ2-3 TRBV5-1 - CASSFVGGPSSTDTQYF TGCGCCAGCAGCTTTGTCGGGGGACCCTCTAGCACAGATACGCAGTATTTT
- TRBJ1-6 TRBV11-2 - CASSRGAGNSPLHF TGTGCCAGCAGCCGGGGGGCCGGGAATTCACCCCTCCACTTT